The entry below gives a single T cell receptor (beta chain) sequence along with its context. The germline V gene has CDR1 SGHTA and CDR2 FQGTGA. This CDR3 is built from 15 residues. Trimming removed 1 base from V and 4 bases from J; junction bases left unmatched: 5. The entry originates in a study of OX40 agonist ivuxolimab in advanced cancers. The protocol was immunoSEQ multiplex PCR, while the TCRdb copy is restricted to in-frame clones and leaves out a portion. The profile shows some 70,000 clones, around 90% of them singletons. The sample here was CD4+ or CD8+ T cells sorted from blood, taken in a trial of the OX40 agonist ivuxolimab. The chain carries TRBV7-3 and TRBJ2-5, with 8 bases matching TRBD1. The TCR sequence derives from an adult with an advanced solid tumor such as melanoma, head and neck, liver or kidney cancer. The CDR3 DNA follows: TGTGCCAGCAGCTTAAACGGCAGGGGGCGAGAGACCCAGTACTTC. This translates into CASSLNGRGRETQYF.